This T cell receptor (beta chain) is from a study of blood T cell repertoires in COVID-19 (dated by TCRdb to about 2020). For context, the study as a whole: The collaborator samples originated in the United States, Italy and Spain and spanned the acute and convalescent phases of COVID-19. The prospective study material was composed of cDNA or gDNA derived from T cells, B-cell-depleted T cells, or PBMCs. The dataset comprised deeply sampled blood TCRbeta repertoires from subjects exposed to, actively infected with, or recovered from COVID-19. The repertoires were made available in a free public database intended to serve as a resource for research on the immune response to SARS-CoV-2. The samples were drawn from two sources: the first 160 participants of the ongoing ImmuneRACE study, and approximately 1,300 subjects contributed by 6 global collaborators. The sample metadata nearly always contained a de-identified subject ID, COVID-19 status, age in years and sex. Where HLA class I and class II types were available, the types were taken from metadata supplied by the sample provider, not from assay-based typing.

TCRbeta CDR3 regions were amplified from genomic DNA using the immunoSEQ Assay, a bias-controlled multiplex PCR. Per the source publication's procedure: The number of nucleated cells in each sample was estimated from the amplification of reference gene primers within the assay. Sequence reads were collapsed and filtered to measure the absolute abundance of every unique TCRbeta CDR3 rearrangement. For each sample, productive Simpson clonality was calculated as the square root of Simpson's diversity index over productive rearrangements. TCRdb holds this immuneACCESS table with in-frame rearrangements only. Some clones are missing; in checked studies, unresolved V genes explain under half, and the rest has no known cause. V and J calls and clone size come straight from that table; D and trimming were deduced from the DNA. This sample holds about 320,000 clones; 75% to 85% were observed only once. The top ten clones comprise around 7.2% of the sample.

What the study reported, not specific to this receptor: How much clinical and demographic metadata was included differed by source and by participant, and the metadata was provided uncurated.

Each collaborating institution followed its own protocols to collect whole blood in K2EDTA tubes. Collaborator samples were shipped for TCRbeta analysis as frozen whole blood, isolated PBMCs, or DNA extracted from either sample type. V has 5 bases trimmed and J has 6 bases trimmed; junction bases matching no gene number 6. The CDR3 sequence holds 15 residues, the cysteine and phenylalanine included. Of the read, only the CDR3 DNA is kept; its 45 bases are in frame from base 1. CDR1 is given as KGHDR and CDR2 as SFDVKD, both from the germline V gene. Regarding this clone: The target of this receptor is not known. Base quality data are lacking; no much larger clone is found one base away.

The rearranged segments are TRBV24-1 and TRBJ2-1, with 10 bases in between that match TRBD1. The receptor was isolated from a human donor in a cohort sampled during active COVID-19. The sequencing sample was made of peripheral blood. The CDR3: CATSGGQGRVNEQFF. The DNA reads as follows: TGTGCCACCAGTGGGGGACAGGGGAGGGTCAATGAGCAGTTCTTC.